Listed below are T cell receptor beta chains from one sample, sequenced in a study of blood T cell repertoires in COVID-19. The table came from immunoSEQ multiplex PCR; TCRdb's copy has only in-frame clones and leaves some out. The table has roughly 130,000 clones, over 80% seen once; the top ten hold more than 1.5%. The material sequenced was peripheral blood. The receptors shown here come from a man between 65 and 85 years old with acute or convalescent COVID-19. CDR3s include the opening cysteine and the closing phenylalanine or tryptophan. A D gene is named only where the DNA matches it firmly. The size entry is marked missing in some rows and otherwise reads once, few, many or a size class.

J gene | clone size | D gene | V gene | CDR3 protein | CDR3 DNA
TRBJ1-6 | NA | NA | TRBV19 | CASSIDTGRNSPLHF | TGTGCCAGTAGTATAGATACAGGGCGCAATTCACCCCTCCACTTT
TRBJ2-6 | NA | NA | TRBV6-1 | CASSDGGAGANVLTF | TGTGCCAGCAGTGACGGGGGAGCTGGGGCCAACGTCCTGACTTTC
TRBJ1-2 | NA | TRBD1 | TRBV9 | CASSVGQGGRNYGYTF | TGTGCCAGCAGCGTTGGACAGGGAGGGAGAAACTATGGCTACACCTTC
TRBJ1-6 | NA | TRBD1 | TRBV19 | CASSTGQGGNSPLHF | TGTGCCAGTAGTACCGGACAGGGTGGTAATTCACCCCTCCACTTT
TRBJ2-3 | NA | TRBD1 | TRBV9 | CATSTGAVTDTQYF | TGTGCCACCTCTACAGGGGCGGTTACAGATACGCAGTATTTT
TRBJ2-2 | NA | NA | TRBV5-4 | CASSLGKQGNTGELFF | TGTGCCAGCAGCTTGGGGAAACAGGGTAACACCGGGGAGCTGTTTTTT
TRBJ2-7 | NA | TRBD2 | TRBV28 | CASSAGGTSSYEQYF | TGTGCCAGCAGTGCGGGGGGGACAAGCTCCTACGAGCAGTACTTC
TRBJ1-2 | NA | TRBD1 | TRBV7-8 | CASSAGTGGAYGYTF | TGTGCCAGCAGCGCGGGGACAGGGGGCGCGTACGGCTACACCTTC
TRBJ1-2 | few | TRBD1 | TRBV7-2 | CASRWLDRNYGYTF | TGTGCCAGCAGGTGGCTGGACAGGAACTATGGCTACACCTTC
TRBJ2-7 | NA | NA | TRBV4-1 | CASSQADSRSYEQYF | TGCGCCAGCAGCCAAGCGGACTCTCGCTCCTACGAGCAGTACTTC
TRBJ1-3 | NA | TRBD1 | TRBV5-1 | CASRRDRSSGNTIYF | TGCGCCAGCAGGAGGGACAGATCCTCTGGAAACACCATATATTTT
TRBJ1-3 | NA | NA | TRBV6-6 | CASSRGGGSGNTIYF | TGTGCCAGCAGTAGGGGAGGGGGCTCTGGAAACACCATATATTTT
TRBJ1-2 | NA | TRBD1 | TRBV18 | CASSLGQGGGGYTF | TGTGCCAGCTCACTCGGACAGGGTGGAGGTGGCTACACCTTC
TRBJ2-1 | once | TRBD2 | TRBV29-1 | CSGTSGVNNEQFF | TGCAGCGGGACTAGCGGGGTGAACAATGAGCAGTTCTTC
TRBJ2-1 | NA | TRBD2 | TRBV10-3 | CAIKGAGARGNEQFF | TGTGCCATCAAGGGAGCGGGGGCCAGGGGAAATGAGCAGTTCTTC
TRBJ1-5 | NA | TRBD1 | TRBV15 | CATSRGGQANQPQHF | TGTGCCACCAGCAGAGGAGGACAGGCCAATCAGCCCCAGCATTTT
TRBJ1-2 | NA | NA | TRBV3-1/TRBV3-2 | CASSQVQHYGYTF | TGTGCCAGCAGCCAAGTACAGCACTATGGCTACACCTTC
TRBJ2-7 | NA | TRBD2 | TRBV9 | CASSVGTGGPYEQYF | TGTGCCAGCAGCGTAGGCACGGGAGGCCCCTACGAGCAGTACTTC
TRBJ1-2 | NA | NA | TRBV6-6 | CASSYIRDYGYTF | TGTGCCAGCAGTTACATCCGGGACTATGGCTACACCTTC
TRBJ1-2 | NA | TRBD1 | TRBV5-4 | CASSRQGTNYGYTF | TGTGCCAGCAGCCGACAGGGGACTAACTATGGCTACACCTTC